The clone carrying this T cell receptor (beta chain) has a single count. Its cognate antigen is unknown. This sample was taken from a study of cytomegalovirus exposure and HLA in healthy donors. Study overall: Earlier findings included about 120 million unique TCR beta sequences obtained from about 179 million T cells. Study-level findings and limits: The authors later linked a missense DCLRE1C variant to TCR beta V- and J-gene trimming. Earlier findings revealed that most TCR beta V segments proved productive either about 90% or about 30% of the time.

Healthy bone marrow donors made up the donors. The PCR made use of 60 Vbeta and 13 Jbeta primers. Assay: immunoSEQ multiplex PCR; the TCRdb copy retains only in-frame clones and omits some. The top ten hold around 1.6% of the sample, which has some 150,000 clones, approximately 80% seen once. The CDR3 consists of 12 residues. Trimming pared 7 bases from V and 8 bases from J, leaving 14 bases between. CDR1 and CDR2 (germline): MDHEN, SYDVKM. Material: PBMCs. The clonotype originates from a woman under 30 in good health and CMV-seronegative. The chain combines TRBV28 with TRBJ1-2; a possible D gene is TRBD1 (5 bases). CDR3 residues: CASTSGRVGYTF. CDR3 DNA: TGTGCCAGCACCTCGGGCAGGGTGGGCTACACCTTC.